This paragraph reports one T cell receptor beta chain. There is no known antigen for this receptor. No base qualities exist here, and no much larger clone lies one base off it. The immunoSEQ Assay, a bias-controlled multiplex PCR, was used to amplify TCRbeta CDR3 regions from genomic DNA. Concerning the study's data processing: Within the assay, amplification of reference gene primers was used to estimate how many nucleated cells each sample contained. To quantify the absolute abundance of each unique TCRbeta CDR3 rearrangement, sequence reads were collapsed and filtered. Productive Simpson clonality was computed per sample as the square root of Simpson's diversity index over productive rearrangements. In its TCRdb copy, this immuneACCESS table keeps in-frame sequences only and misses some clones. Where compared with another copy, unresolved V genes explain less than half of these, and the others have no known cause. V and J calls and clone size follow that table, whereas D and trimming were derived from the DNA. For this sample there are a few hundred thousand clones; 70% to 85% appear just once. The top ten clonotypes cover about 3.4% of the sample.

Reading the germline V gene gives CDR1 LGHNA and CDR2 YNFKEQ. V lost 0 bases and J lost 5 bases; the stretch between them is 13 bases long. From its cysteine to its phenylalanine, the CDR3 spans 15 amino acids. Only CDR3 DNA is held: 45 bases, read in frame from base 1. The sample originates from a study of blood T cell repertoires in COVID-19 (dated by TCRdb to 2020 to 2022). Some background on the complete study: Samples covering the acute and convalescent phases of COVID-19 were provided by collaborators in the United States, Italy and Spain. Sample metadata almost always included a de-identified subject ID, COVID-19 status, age in years and sex. Subjects who had been exposed to COVID-19, were actively infected with it, or had recovered from it provided the deeply sampled blood TCRbeta repertoires that made up the dataset. Where HLA class I and class II types were available, the types were taken from metadata supplied by the sample provider, not from assay-based typing. The prospective study material was composed of cDNA or gDNA derived from T cells, B-cell-depleted T cells, or PBMCs. The samples were drawn from the first 160 participants of the ongoing ImmuneRACE study and from 1,254 subjects provided by 6 global collaborators. The repertoires were made available in a free public database intended to serve as a resource for research on the immune response to SARS-CoV-2.

The research as a whole found: The amount of clinical and demographic metadata varied by source and participant and was provided uncurated.

Participants in the prospective study were enrolled through a virtual design, were aged about 18 to 90 years, and lived in about 25 United States geographic areas. In the prospective study, participants were assigned to cohorts based on the clinical history participants reported in a screening survey and a study questionnaire. ImmuneRACE Cohort 3 recovered participants were defined by two consecutive negative NP/OP PCR tests, healthcare professional clearance, or symptom resolution. Each participant in the prospective study had whole blood, serum and a nasopharyngeal or oropharyngeal swab collected by mobile phlebotomists. Prospective study participants could optionally give additional blood draws and questionnaires over an approximately 2-month period. Before DNA extraction, blood samples from the prospective study were shipped at room temperature or frozen.

Source material: PBMCs or T cells enriched from blood (not recorded which). The source is a woman aged 55-75 years who had recovered from COVID-19. The sequence joins TRBV4-2 to TRBJ1-1; TRBD1 is perhaps the D gene, given 6 matching bases. The DNA sequence is as follows: TGTGCCAGCAGCCAAGAGGACAGTCGACGGACTGAAGCTTTCTTT. This is translated as CASSQEDSRRTEAFF.